A single TCR beta chain is shown here with its context. The data originate from a study of blood T cell repertoires in COVID-19. At the level of the study: Spain, Italy and the United States supplied samples that represented acute and convalescent COVID-19.

Sequencing was performed with immunoSEQ multiplex PCR; in TCRdb, only in-frame clones are kept and a portion is missing. Altogether about 59,000 clones are present, about 90% being singletons, with the ten largest covering 5.1%. The V end lost 6 bases, the J end lost 4 bases, and 12 bases lay between the germline ends. CDR3 size: 13 residues. Sequenced: peripheral blood. This clonotype originated in a man older than 75 in a cohort sampled during active COVID-19. The genes are TRBV12-3 or TRBV12-4 and TRBJ2-5; D remains unclear. CDR3 in DNA: TGTGCCAGCAGAGGCGGAATGGGAGAGACCCAGTACTTC. Translated, it gives CASRGGMGETQYF.